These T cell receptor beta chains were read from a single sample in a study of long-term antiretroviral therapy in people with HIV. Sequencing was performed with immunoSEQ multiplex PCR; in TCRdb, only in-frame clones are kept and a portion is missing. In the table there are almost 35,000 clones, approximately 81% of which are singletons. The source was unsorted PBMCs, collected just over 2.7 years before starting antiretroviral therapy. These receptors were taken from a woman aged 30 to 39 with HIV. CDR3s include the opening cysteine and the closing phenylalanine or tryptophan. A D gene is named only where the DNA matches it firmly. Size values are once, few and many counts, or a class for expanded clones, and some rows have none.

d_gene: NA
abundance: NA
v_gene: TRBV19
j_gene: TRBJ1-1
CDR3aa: CASSIVPFNLNTEAFF
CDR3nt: TGTGCCAGTAGTATAGTACCCTTCAACTTGAACACTGAAGCTTTCTTT

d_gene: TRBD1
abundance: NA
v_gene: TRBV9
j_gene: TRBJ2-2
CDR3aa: CASSPRTGSATGELFF
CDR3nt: TGTGCCAGCAGCCCCAGGACAGGGAGCGCCACCGGGGAGCTGTTTTTT

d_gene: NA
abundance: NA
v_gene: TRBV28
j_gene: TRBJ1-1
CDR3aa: CASLTPRVNTEAFF
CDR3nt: TGTGCCAGCCTTACGCCTCGAGTGAACACTGAAGCTTTCTTT

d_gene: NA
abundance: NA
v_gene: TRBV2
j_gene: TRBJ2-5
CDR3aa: CASGRLEMETQYF
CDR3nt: TGTGCCAGCGGCAGACTAGAGATGGAGACCCAGTACTTC

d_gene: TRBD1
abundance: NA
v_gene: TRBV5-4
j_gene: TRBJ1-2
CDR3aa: CASSFRDRGGYGYTF
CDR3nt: TGTGCCAGCAGCTTCCGGGACAGGGGTGGGTATGGCTACACCTTC

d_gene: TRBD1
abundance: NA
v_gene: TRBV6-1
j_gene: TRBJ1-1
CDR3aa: CASSEYHRGYTEAFF
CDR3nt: TGTGCCAGCAGTGAATACCACAGGGGGTACACTGAAGCTTTCTTT

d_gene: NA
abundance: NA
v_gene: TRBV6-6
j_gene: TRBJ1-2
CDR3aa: CASAGPRGYTF
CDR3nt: TGTGCCAGCGCCGGCCCTAGGGGCTACACCTTC

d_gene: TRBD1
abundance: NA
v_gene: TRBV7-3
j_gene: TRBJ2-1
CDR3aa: CASSSRQGPNNEQFF
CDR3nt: TGTGCCAGCAGCTCAAGACAGGGGCCCAACAATGAGCAGTTCTTC

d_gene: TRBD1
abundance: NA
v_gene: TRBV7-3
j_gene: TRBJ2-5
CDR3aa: CASSLMPLAGGRGTQYF
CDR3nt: TGTGCCAGCAGCTTAATGCCCCTCGCAGGGGGCAGGGGGACCCAGTACTTC

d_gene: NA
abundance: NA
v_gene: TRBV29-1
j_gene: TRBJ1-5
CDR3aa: CSVEVGGAGNQPQHF
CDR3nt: TGCAGCGTTGAAGTGGGTGGGGCGGGAAATCAGCCCCAGCATTTT

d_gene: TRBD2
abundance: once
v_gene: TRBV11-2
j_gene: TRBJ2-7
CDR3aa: CASSSGLAGEQYF
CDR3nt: TGTGCCAGCAGCTCTGGACTAGCTGGAGAGCAGTACTTC

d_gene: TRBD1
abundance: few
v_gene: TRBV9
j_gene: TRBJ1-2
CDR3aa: CASSPGQGYGYTF
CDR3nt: TGTGCCAGCAGCCCGGGACAGGGCTATGGCTACACCTTC

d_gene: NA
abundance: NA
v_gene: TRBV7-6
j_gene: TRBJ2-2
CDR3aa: CASSLLGGVNTGELFF
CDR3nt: TGTGCCAGCAGCTTATTGGGCGGGGTGAACACCGGGGAGCTGTTTTTT

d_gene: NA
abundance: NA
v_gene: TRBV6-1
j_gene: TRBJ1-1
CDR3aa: CASSPFVNKLREAFF
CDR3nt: TGTGCCAGCAGTCCCTTTGTGAATAAGTTGCGCGAAGCTTTCTTT

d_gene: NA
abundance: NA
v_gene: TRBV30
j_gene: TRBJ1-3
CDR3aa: CAWGGITGNTIYF
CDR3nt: TGTGCCTGGGGGGGGATTACTGGAAACACCATATATTTT

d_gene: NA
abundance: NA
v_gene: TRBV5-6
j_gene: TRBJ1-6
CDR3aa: CASSLGQFPSPLHF
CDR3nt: TGTGCCAGCAGCTTGGGACAATTTCCGTCACCCCTCCACTTT

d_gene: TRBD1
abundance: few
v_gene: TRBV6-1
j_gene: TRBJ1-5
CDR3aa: CASSSDRGREPQHF
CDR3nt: TGTGCCAGCAGCTCGGACAGGGGGCGAGAGCCCCAGCATTTT

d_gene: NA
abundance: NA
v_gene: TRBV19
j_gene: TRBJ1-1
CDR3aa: CASTRPDTRLNTEAFF
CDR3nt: TGTGCCAGTACTCGACCAGACACGCGTCTGAACACTGAAGCTTTCTTT

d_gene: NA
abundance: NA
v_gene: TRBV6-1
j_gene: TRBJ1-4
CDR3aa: CASTGGGLGEKLFF
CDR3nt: TGTGCCAGCACCGGCGGAGGGTTGGGGGAAAAACTGTTTTTT

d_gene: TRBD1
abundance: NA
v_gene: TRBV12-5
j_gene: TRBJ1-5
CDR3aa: CASGFQRTGLNQPQHF
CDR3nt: TGTGCTAGTGGTTTTCAAAGGACAGGTTTAAATCAGCCCCAGCATTTT

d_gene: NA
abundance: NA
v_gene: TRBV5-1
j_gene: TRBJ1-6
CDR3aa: CATASGGNSPLHF
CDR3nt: TGCGCCACGGCATCTGGGGGCAATTCACCCCTCCACTTT

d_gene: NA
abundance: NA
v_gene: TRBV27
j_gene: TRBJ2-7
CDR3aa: CASRRKMDLGEQYF
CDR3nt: TGTGCCAGCAGACGGAAAATGGATCTCGGCGAGCAGTACTTC

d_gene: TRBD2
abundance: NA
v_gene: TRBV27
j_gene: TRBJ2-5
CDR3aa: CASSFRGGFRETQYF
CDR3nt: TGTGCCAGCAGTTTTCGGGGGGGCTTTCGAGAGACCCAGTACTTC

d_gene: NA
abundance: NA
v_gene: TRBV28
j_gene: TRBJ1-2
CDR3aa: CASSYPSEDNFYGYTF
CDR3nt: TGTGCCAGCAGTTACCCCTCCGAGGACAACTTCTATGGCTACACCTTC

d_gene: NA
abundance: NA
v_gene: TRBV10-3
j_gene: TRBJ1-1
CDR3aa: CAISSLSGNTEAFF
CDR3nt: TGTGCCATCAGTTCTCTGTCGGGGAACACTGAAGCTTTCTTT

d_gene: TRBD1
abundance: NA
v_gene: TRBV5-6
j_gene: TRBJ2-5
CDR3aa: CASSLPIQGYGETQYF
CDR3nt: TGTGCCAGCAGCTTGCCTATACAGGGGTACGGAGAGACCCAGTACTTC

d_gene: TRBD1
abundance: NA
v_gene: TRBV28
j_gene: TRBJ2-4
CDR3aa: CASSPPPGQGFQYF
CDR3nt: TGTGCCAGCAGTCCCCCTCCGGGACAGGGGTTTCAGTACTTC

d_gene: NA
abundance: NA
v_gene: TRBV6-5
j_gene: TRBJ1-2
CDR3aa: CASSYGGALGVGYTF
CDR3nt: TGTGCCAGCAGTTACGGTGGGGCATTAGGGGTTGGCTACACCTTC

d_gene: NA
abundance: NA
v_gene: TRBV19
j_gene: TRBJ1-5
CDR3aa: CASSIDFWGGGQPQHF
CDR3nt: TGTGCCAGTAGTATAGATTTCTGGGGCGGGGGTCAGCCCCAGCATTTT

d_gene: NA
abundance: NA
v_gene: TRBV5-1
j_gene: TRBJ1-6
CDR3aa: CASSLEGSPLHF
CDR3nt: TGCGCCAGCAGCTTGGAGGGATCACCCCTCCACTTT

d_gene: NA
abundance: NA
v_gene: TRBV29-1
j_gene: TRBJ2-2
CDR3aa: CSVEDRDSSTGELFF
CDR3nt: TGCAGCGTTGAAGATCGCGACAGCTCAACCGGGGAGCTGTTTTTT

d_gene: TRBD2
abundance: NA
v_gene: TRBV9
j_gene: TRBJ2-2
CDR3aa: CASSAGGQDTGELFF
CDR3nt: TGTGCCAGCAGCGCGGGGGGGCAGGACACCGGGGAGCTGTTTTTT

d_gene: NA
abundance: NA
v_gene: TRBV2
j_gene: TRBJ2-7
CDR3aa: CASSVVSSYEQYF
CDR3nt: TGTGCCAGCAGTGTAGTGTCCTCCTACGAGCAGTACTTC

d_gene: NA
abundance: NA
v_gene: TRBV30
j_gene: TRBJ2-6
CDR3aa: CAWLSAGANVLTF
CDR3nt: TGTGCCTGGCTATCGGCTGGGGCCAACGTCCTGACTTTC

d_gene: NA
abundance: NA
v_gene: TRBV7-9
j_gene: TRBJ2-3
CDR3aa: CASSFGTLTYTDTQYF
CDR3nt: TGTGCCAGCAGCTTCGGGACGCTAACCTACACAGATACGCAGTATTTT

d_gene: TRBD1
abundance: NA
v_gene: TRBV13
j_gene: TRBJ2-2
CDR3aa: CASSPPSDRTNTGELFF
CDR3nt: TGTGCCAGCAGCCCCCCCTCGGACAGGACGAACACCGGGGAGCTGTTTTTT

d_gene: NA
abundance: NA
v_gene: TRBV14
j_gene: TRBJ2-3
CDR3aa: CASTRGAIDTQYF
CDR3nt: TGTGCCAGCACCCGGGGGGCGATAGATACGCAGTATTTT

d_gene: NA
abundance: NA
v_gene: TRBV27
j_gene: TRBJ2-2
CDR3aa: CASIDAGELFF
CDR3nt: TGTGCCAGCATTGACGCCGGGGAGCTGTTTTTT

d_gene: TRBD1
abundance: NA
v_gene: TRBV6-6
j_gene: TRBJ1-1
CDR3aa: CASSYFQGDTEAFF
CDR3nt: TGTGCCAGCAGTTACTTTCAGGGGGACACTGAAGCTTTCTTT

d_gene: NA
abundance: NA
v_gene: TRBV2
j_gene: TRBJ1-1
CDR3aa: CASSAQGKQTEAFF
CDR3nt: TGTGCCAGCAGTGCACAGGGTAAACAGACTGAAGCTTTCTTT

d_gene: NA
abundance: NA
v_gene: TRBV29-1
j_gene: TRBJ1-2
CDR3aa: CSVEGRLSYGYTF
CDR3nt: TGCAGCGTTGAAGGGCGGCTTAGCTATGGCTACACCTTC

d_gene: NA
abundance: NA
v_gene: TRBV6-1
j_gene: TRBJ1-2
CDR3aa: CASSEDRVGYTF
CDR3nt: TGTGCCAGCAGTGAAGACAGGGTCGGCTACACCTTC

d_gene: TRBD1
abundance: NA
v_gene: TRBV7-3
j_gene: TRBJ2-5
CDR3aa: CASSRDREETQYF
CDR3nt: TGTGCCAGCAGCCGGGACAGGGAAGAGACCCAGTACTTC